One and the same sample provided the 20 T cell receptor beta chains below, sequenced in a study of T cells in Graves' hyperthyroidism and ophthalmopathy. Researchers amplified the TCR beta CDR3 regions from RNA transcripts. The TCR CDR3 first-round RT-PCR relied on the HTBI primer set. A single record per CDR3 protein comes from TCRdb applying MiXCR to the multiplex PCR reads. This sample carries 560,000 or so distinct CDR3 sequences, 20% of them seen once, and the ten largest clones take 47%. The sequencing sample was made of blood. The receptors stem from a middle-aged man with Graves' ophthalmopathy.

This clonotype was detected many times. The V and J genes are TRBV6-1 and TRBJ2-7, with D tentatively TRBD2 (6 bases). This CDR3 region has 12 residues. Trimming took off 10 bases at V and 7 bases at J, with 17 bases between the two ends. Looked up from germline, CDR1 is MNHNS and CDR2 is SASEGT. CDR3 amino acids: CATRGTLREQYF. CDR3 nucleotides: TGTGCCACCCGCGGGACCCTTCGTGAGCAGTACTTC.

This chain joins TRBV9 and TRBJ2-1; TRBD1 aligns across 10 bases. CDR1 SGDLS and CDR2 YYNGEE come from the germline V gene. V gave up 7 bases and J gave up 7 bases; unmatched junction bases: 14. This CDR3 comprises 16 residues. The CDR3 bases are TGTGCCAGCGCGCCTACCGGGACAGGGGTGTTGAATGAGCAGTTCTTC. It translates to CASAPTGTGVLNEQFF.

The chain carries TRBV2 and TRBJ2-7, with 7 bases that match TRBD1. The CDR3 consists of 15 residues. J gave up 3 bases and V 5 bases, and 10 bases lay outside the gene matches. Germline CDR1 and CDR2: SNHLY and FYNNEI. CDR3 nucleotide sequence: TGTGCCAGCAGTCTGCTGGGGACAGAGATCTACGAGCAGTACTTC. Translating it yields CASSLLGTEIYEQYF.

This clonotype was observed a few times. V is TRBV14 and J is TRBJ2-1; no reliable D call. The V end was cut by 1 base, the J end by 15 bases, with 19 bases between. Germline V gene sequence: CDR1 SGHDN, CDR2 FVKESK. This CDR3 region has 14 residues. The CDR3 coding sequence is TGTGCCAGCAGCCAAGGGATTTGGGTTTCGGTCCCGTTCTTC. Encoded protein: CASSQGIWVSVPFF.

This clonotype was found many times. The genes are TRBV30 and TRBJ1-1; TRBD1 might be the D (5 bases). Trimming removed 1 base from V and 4 bases from J, with 10 bases in between. Germline V gene lookup returns CDR1 GTSNPN and CDR2 SVGIG (reference sequence). There are 13 residues in the CDR3. The CDR3 loop reads CAWSADSGTEAFF. The DNA for the CDR3 is TGTGCCTGGAGTGCCGACAGTGGCACTGAAGCTTTCTTT.

This clonotype was found a few times. This chain uses TRBV15 with TRBJ2-2; no clear D. V lost 6 bases to trimming and J lost 1 base, with 6 bases between them. Germline V CDR1 and CDR2: LNHNV, YYDKDF (reference sequence). The CDR3 has 13 amino acids. The chain's CDR3 is CATRPRNTGELFF. CDR3 DNA: TGTGCCACCAGACCACGGAACACCGGGGAGCTGTTTTTT.

The chain uses TRBV9 and TRBJ2-7; D is ambiguous. Germline V gene data show CDR1 as SGDLS and CDR2 as YYNGEE. Trimming shortened V by 0 bases and J by 3 bases, and 13 bases separated the two germline ends. The CDR3 is made up of 15 amino acids. CDR3 sequence: CASSVAWAADYEQYF. CDR3 bases: TGTGCCAGCAGCGTAGCATGGGCCGCCGACTACGAGCAGTACTTC.

The table lists this clonotype with a few counts. The chain is built from TRBV25-1 and TRBJ2-1, with a possible D match to TRBD1 (5 bases). Germline V CDR1 and CDR2: MGHDK, SYGVNS. V was trimmed by 4 bases and J by 2 bases, leaving 9 bases between them. This CDR3 comprises 14 residues. The CDR3, as DNA: TGTGCCAGCAGTGGACAGTCCACCTACAATGAGCAGTTCTTC. Its protein is CASSGQSTYNEQFF.

The V gene is TRBV6-2 or TRBV6-3, the J gene TRBJ2-1; D could derive from TRBD1 or TRBD2 (5 bases each). The length of the CDR3 is 16 residues. Looked up from germline, CDR1 is MNHEY and CDR2 is SVGEGT. V was cut by 2 bases and J by 10 bases, with 21 bases left in between. Written as DNA, the CDR3 is TGTGCCAGCAGTTACCCCCGGGGCTTGGGTATTGCCGAGCAGTTCTTC. This encodes CASSYPRGLGIAEQFF.

The CDR3, as DNA: TGTGCCAGCAGCCCAAGGCGGCAGGTGAACACCGGGGAGCTGTTTTTT. Encoded protein: CASSPRRQVNTGELFF. The chain uses TRBV7-9 and TRBJ2-2; D gene uncertain. Germline loops: CDR1 SEHNR, CDR2 FQNEAQ (reference sequence). With 5 bases removed from V and 1 base from J, the gap between germline ends came to 14 bases. CDR3 length equals 16 residues.

V usage is TRBV6-1 and J usage is TRBJ1-2; tentative D call: TRBD1 (5 bases). This CDR3 is 15 amino acids long. Germline CDR1 and CDR2: MNHNS and SASEGT. Between the trimmed V and J ends, which lost 2 bases and 5 bases, there was a span of 15 bases. CDR3 region: CASSEMEGIGYGYTF. The CDR3 DNA follows: TGTGCCAGCAGTGAAATGGAGGGGATAGGGTATGGCTACACCTTC.

As for this clonotype: A read error may explain this, as a much larger clone is one base away. The chain recombines TRBV7-8 with TRBJ1-2; D call uncertain. Trimming stripped 5 bases from V and 7 bases from J, with 17 bases between. Germline loops: CDR1 SGHVS, CDR2 FQNEAQ. This CDR3 is 14 amino acids long. This CDR3 reads CASSKMTGSTGYTF. In nucleotides, the CDR3 is TGTGCCAGCAGCAAGATGACGGGCAGTACTGGCTACACCTTC.

The chain is built from TRBV6-1 and TRBJ1-6; D unclear. Germline CDR1 and CDR2: MNHNS and SASEGT. Trimming took off 2 bases at V and 7 bases at J, with 12 bases between the two ends. The CDR3 runs to 15 residues. In DNA, the CDR3 is TGTGCCAGCAGTGAAAGGGCTAATGGGAATTCACCCCTCCACTTT. It yields the protein CASSERANGNSPLHF.

This clonotype was seen a few times. The rearrangement links TRBV6-2 or TRBV6-3 to TRBJ1-5; D may be TRBD1 (5 bases). V was shortened by 6 bases and J by 4 bases, with 16 bases between the two germline ends. This CDR3 has 15 amino acids. The germline CDR1 and CDR2 sequences are MNHEY and SVGEGT. Written as DNA, the CDR3 is TGTGCCAGCAGACTCGACGGGGGTGGAAATCAGCCCCAGCATTTT. This codes for CASRLDGGGNQPQHF.

In its sample, this clonotype was seen many times. The chain uses TRBV7-9 and TRBJ2-7; the D is unclear. CDR1 is SEHNR and CDR2 is FQNEAQ in the germline V gene (reference sequence). Trimming pared 0 bases from V and 2 bases from J, leaving 11 bases between. The CDR3 has 15 amino acids. CDR3 DNA sequence: TGTGCCAGCAGCTTAGCGGGGTCAGGTGCCTACGAGCAGTACTTC. Translating it yields CASSLAGSGAYEQYF.

This clonotype was counted many times. The chain carries TRBV2 and TRBJ2-1; D remains ambiguous. V dropped 7 bases and J dropped 6 bases, with 22 bases sitting between them. The CDR3 runs to 16 residues. CDR1 is SNHLY and CDR2 is FYNNEI in the germline V gene. The CDR3 loop reads CASTERNSPGRNEQFF. The CDR3 nucleotides are TGTGCCAGCACTGAGAGAAACTCGCCCGGGCGCAATGAGCAGTTCTTC.

The sample holds many counts of this clonotype. The J gene is TRBJ2-3, the V gene TRBV5-1; TRBD2 agrees at 13 bases. V trimming: 4 bases; J trimming: 2 bases; junction bases outside the gene matches: 7. The CDR3 runs to 17 residues. CDR1 is SGHRS and CDR2 is YFSETQ in the germline V gene. CDR3 residues: CASSPSTSGGFTDTQYF. The CDR3 DNA sequence: TGCGCCAGCAGCCCCTCGACTAGCGGGGGGTTCACAGATACGCAGTATTTT.

This clonotype was seen at least ten times. The chain couples TRBV12-3 or TRBV12-4 to TRBJ2-7; 11 bases align to TRBD1. The CDR3 contains 16 residues. The V segment lost 5 bases and the J segment 2 bases; nucleotides outside the gene matches: 8. CDR3 region: CASSPKPGQGAYEQYF. In nucleotides, the CDR3 is TGTGCCAGCAGTCCCAAACCGGGACAGGGGGCCTACGAGCAGTACTTC.

There are a few counts of this clonotype. V and J are TRBV11-2 and TRBJ1-4; TRBD1 is a possible D gene (5 bases). The germline V gene encodes CDR1 SGHAT and CDR2 FQNNGV. This CDR3 is 14 amino acids long. The ends were cut back, 5 bases at V and 4 bases at J, with 11 bases in the middle. For the CDR3, the DNA is TGTGCCAGCAGCCCCGGACACTTTAATGAAAAACTGTTTTTT. This gives the protein CASSPGHFNEKLFF.

This clonotype was observed at least ten times. This chain connects TRBV30 to TRBJ1-5; D not certain. Looked up from germline, CDR1 is GTSNPN and CDR2 is SVGIG (reference sequence). With 0 bases removed from V and 0 bases from J, the gap between germline ends came to 3 bases. This CDR3 spans 13 amino acids. CDR3 nucleotides: TGTGCCTGGAGTGTCGGTAGCAATCAGCCCCAGCATTTT. It encodes CAWSVGSNQPQHF.